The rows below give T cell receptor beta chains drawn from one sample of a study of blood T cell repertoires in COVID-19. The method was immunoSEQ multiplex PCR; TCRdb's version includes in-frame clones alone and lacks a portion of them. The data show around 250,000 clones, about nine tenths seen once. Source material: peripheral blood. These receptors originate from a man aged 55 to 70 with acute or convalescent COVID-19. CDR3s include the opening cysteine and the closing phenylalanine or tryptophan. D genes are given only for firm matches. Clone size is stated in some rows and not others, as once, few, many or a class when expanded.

CASTVGLAVGSEQFF | TGTGCCAGCACAGTAGGGCTAGCGGTGGGTAGTGAGCAGTTCTTC | TRBJ2-1 | TRBD2 | . | TRBV9
CASSLAMLSGGSSEQYF | TGTGCCAGCAGCTTAGCGATGTTATCAGGGGGCTCATCCGAGCAGTACTTC | TRBJ2-7 | TRBD1 | . | TRBV7-2
CASSSSDSIAGIRADTQYF | TGTGCCAGCAGTTCATCCGATTCTATAGCGGGAATTAGGGCAGATACGCAGTATTTT | TRBJ2-3 | TRBD2 | few | TRBV6-2/TRBV6-3
CASSLGPGLSSYNSPLHF | TGTGCCAGCAGCTTGGGGCCCGGACTAAGCTCCTATAATTCACCCCTCCACTTT | TRBJ1-6 | . | . | TRBV5-4
CASSSRTGHSYEQYF | TGTGCCAGCAGCTCCCGGACAGGACACTCCTACGAGCAGTACTTC | TRBJ2-7 | TRBD1 | . | TRBV7-2
CASSLWAGTDTQYF | TGTGCCAGCAGCTTGTGGGCGGGAACAGATACGCAGTATTTT | TRBJ2-3 | . | once | TRBV5-4
CASSLGGTLTYEQYF | TGTGCCAGCAGCTTAGGCGGAACCCTAACCTACGAGCAGTACTTC | TRBJ2-7 | . | . | TRBV5-4
CAWSVAGLPYEQYF | TGTGCCTGGAGTGTAGCGGGACTGCCCTACGAGCAGTACTTC | TRBJ2-7 | TRBD2 | . | TRBV30
CASSEARQGREKLFF | TGTGCCAGCAGTGAAGCTCGGCAGGGTCGCGAAAAACTGTTTTTT | TRBJ1-4 | . | . | TRBV6-1
CASSAGGGQPQHF | TGTGCCAGCAGCGCCGGCGGTGGACAGCCCCAGCATTTT | TRBJ1-5 | . | . | TRBV7-2
CASTLSTNTEAFF | TGTGCCAGCACTCTAAGTACTAACACTGAAGCTTTCTTT | TRBJ1-1 | . | . | TRBV2
CASSIDPSSGSLNEQFF | TGTGCCAGTAGTATAGATCCCAGTAGCGGGAGTCTCAATGAGCAGTTCTTC | TRBJ2-1 | TRBD2 | . | TRBV19
CASSVEGELFF | TGTGCCAGCAGCGTGGAGGGGGAGCTGTTTTTT | TRBJ2-2 | . | . | TRBV9
CASSLAGTGVSYEQYF | TGCGCCAGCAGCTTGGCAGGGACAGGAGTTTCCTACGAGCAGTACTTC | TRBJ2-7 | TRBD1 | . | TRBV5-1
CASSVRGSAEAFF | TGTGCCAGCAGCGTTCGTGGTAGCGCTGAAGCTTTCTTT | TRBJ1-1 | . | . | TRBV6-5
CASSLGRVNEQFF | TGTGCCAGCAGCTTAGGACGGGTAAATGAGCAGTTCTTC | TRBJ2-1 | . | . | TRBV7-2
CASSPIKRQGTYGNQPQHF | TGTGCCAGCAGTCCTATTAAGAGACAGGGTACGTATGGCAATCAGCCCCAGCATTTT | TRBJ1-5 | TRBD1 | . | TRBV28
CASSLAITGGNTGELFF | TGTGCCAGCAGCTTAGCAATCACAGGGGGCAACACCGGGGAGCTGTTTTTT | TRBJ2-2 | TRBD1 | few | TRBV7-9
CASRKPGGVNTEAFF | TGTGCCAGTAGGAAACCAGGGGGCGTGAACACTGAAGCTTTCTTT | TRBJ1-1 | TRBD1 | . | TRBV19
CASSTGTGHNSPLHF | TGTGCCAGCAGCACCGGGACAGGGCATAATTCACCCCTCCACTTT | TRBJ1-6 | TRBD1 | once | TRBV28
CASSVATQGDLDTQYF | TGTGCCAGCAGCGTAGCTACCCAGGGGGATTTAGATACGCAGTATTTT | TRBJ2-3 | TRBD1 | . | TRBV9
CASSDPDTALYGYTF | TGCGCCAGCAGTGACCCGGACACCGCACTCTATGGCTACACCTTC | TRBJ1-2 | . | . | TRBV10-1
CAWSVTSGRASTGELFF | TGTGCCTGGAGTGTTACTAGCGGGAGGGCCTCGACCGGGGAGCTGTTTTTT | TRBJ2-2 | TRBD2 | . | TRBV30
CASSLLPGYGYTF | TGTGCCAGCAGCTTACTTCCGGGGTATGGCTACACCTTC | TRBJ1-2 | . | once | TRBV7-2
CASSSQAGSSPLHF | TGTGCCAGCAGCTCCCAGGCGGGGAGTTCACCCCTCCACTTT | TRBJ1-6 | . | . | TRBV7-2
CASSLVGHEQYF | TGTGCCAGCAGCTTGGTGGGGCACGAGCAGTACTTC | TRBJ2-7 | . | . | TRBV7-8
CASARQGDNEKLFF | TGTGCCAGCGCAAGACAGGGGGATAATGAAAAACTGTTTTTT | TRBJ1-4 | TRBD1 | . | TRBV27
CAWSVLGGKYNQPQHF | TGTGCCTGGAGTGTATTGGGAGGGAAGTACAATCAGCCCCAGCATTTT | TRBJ1-5 | . | . | TRBV30
CASIEEASNGGYTF | TGTGCCAGCATCGAAGAGGCGTCGAATGGTGGCTACACCTTC | TRBJ1-2 | . | . | TRBV2
CASSQLRTSKIVSYNEQFF | TGTGCCAGCAGCCAATTGAGGACTAGCAAAATAGTATCCTACAATGAGCAGTTCTTC | TRBJ2-1 | TRBD2 | . | TRBV3-1/TRBV3-2
CASSRARDRVYEQYF | TGTGCCAGCAGCAGGGCCCGGGACAGGGTTTACGAGCAGTACTTC | TRBJ2-7 | TRBD1 | . | TRBV7-2
CASSPRDRGSNEKLFF | TGTGCCAGCTCACCCCGGGACAGGGGTTCTAATGAAAAACTGTTTTTT | TRBJ1-4 | TRBD1 | . | TRBV18
CASSHSGGPYEQYF | TGTGCCAGCAGCCATAGCGGTGGGCCCTACGAGCAGTACTTC | TRBJ2-7 | . | few | TRBV7-3